The entry that follows covers one T cell receptor (beta chain) sequence. Within the sample, other DNA sequences also encode this same CDR3. Trimming cost V 1 base and J 0 bases, with 10 bases left between them. CDR1 and CDR2 from the germline V gene are SGHRS and YFSETQ. This CDR3 has 16 residues. This sample was taken from a study of identifying expanded T cells in peripheral blood. Sequencing was performed with immunoSEQ multiplex PCR; in TCRdb, only in-frame clones are kept and a portion is missing. The table has 97,000 or so clones, around 88% seen once; the top ten hold 13% to 15%. This clonotype originated in a person between 18 and 75 years old in good health. This chain joins TRBV5-1 and TRBJ2-2; possible D gene TRBD2, 5 bases. Sequenced material: blood. CDR3 region: CASSLSGSPNTGELFF. As DNA, the CDR3 is TGCGCCAGCAGCTTGTCGGGGTCTCCGAACACCGGGGAGCTGTTTTTT.